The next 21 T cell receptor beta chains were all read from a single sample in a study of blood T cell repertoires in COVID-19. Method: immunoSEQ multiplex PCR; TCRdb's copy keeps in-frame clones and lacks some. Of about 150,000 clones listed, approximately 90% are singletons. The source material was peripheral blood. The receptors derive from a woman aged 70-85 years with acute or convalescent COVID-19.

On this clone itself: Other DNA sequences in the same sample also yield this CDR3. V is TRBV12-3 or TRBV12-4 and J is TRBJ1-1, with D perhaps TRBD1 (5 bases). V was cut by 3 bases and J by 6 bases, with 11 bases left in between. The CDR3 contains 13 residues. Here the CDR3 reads CASSLGGAAEAFF. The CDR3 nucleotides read TGTGCCAGCAGTTTGGGTGGGGCCGCTGAAGCTTTCTTT.

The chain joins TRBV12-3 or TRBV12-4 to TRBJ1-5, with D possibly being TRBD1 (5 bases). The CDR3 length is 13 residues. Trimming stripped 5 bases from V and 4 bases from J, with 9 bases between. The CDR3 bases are TGTGCCAGCAGTGTTGACAGTAATCAGCCCCAGCATTTT. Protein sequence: CASSVDSNQPQHF.

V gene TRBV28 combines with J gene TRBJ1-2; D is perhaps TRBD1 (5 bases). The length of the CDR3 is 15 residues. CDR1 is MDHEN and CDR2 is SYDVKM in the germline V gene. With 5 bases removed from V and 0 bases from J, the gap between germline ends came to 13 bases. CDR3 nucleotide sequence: TGTGCCAGCAGTAAGACAGTTACTCCTAACTATGGCTACACCTTC. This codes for CASSKTVTPNYGYTF.

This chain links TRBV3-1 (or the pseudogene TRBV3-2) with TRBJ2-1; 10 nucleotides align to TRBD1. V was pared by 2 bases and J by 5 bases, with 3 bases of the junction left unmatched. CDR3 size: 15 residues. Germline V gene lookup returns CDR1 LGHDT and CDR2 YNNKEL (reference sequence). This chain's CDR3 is CASSQPGQGNNEQFF. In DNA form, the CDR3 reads TGTGCCAGCAGCCAACCGGGACAGGGGAACAATGAGCAGTTCTTC.

Here the CDR3 DNA reads TGTGCCAGTAGGCTACGGGGTTTGGATGCCTATGGCTACACCTTC. It encodes CASRLRGLDAYGYTF. V is TRBV19 and J is TRBJ1-2; D not certain. CDR3 length: 15 residues. The V end was cut by 6 bases, the J end by 4 bases, with 18 bases between. Per the germline V gene, CDR1 is LNHDA and CDR2 is SQIVND (reference sequence). Supplemented by reference TRBV19 and TRBJ1-2, the full variable domain reads DGGITQSPKYLFRKEGQNVTLSCEQNLNHDAMYWYRQDPGQGLRLIYYSQIVNDFQKGDIAEGYSVSREKKESFPLTVTSAQKNPTAFYLCASRLRGLDAYGYTFGSGTRLTVV.

The CDR3 sequence: CASSYGSGFTGYTF. The DNA for the CDR3 is TGTGCCAGCAGCTATGGGTCAGGGTTCACCGGCTACACCTTC. The chain uses TRBV7-9 and TRBJ1-2, with D perhaps matching TRBD1 (5 bases). Trimming took 4 bases from V and 8 from J, leaving 17 bases between them. This CDR3 contains 14 residues. Germline V gene sequence: CDR1 SEHNR, CDR2 FQNEAQ (reference sequence). The complete variable domain, with remaining parts taken from reference TRBV7-9 and TRBJ1-2, reads DTGVSQNPRHKITKRGQNVTFRCDPISEHNRLYWYRQTLGQGPEFLTYFQNEAQLEKSRLLSDRFSAERPKGSFSTLEIQRTEQGDSAMYLCASSYGSGFTGYTFGSGTRLTVV.

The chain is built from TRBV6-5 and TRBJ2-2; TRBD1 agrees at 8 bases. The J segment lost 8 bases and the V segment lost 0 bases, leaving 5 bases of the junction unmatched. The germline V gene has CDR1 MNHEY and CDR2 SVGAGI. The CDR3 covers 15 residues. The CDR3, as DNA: TGTGCCAGCAGTTACTCGAGACAGGGGAAGGGGGAGCTGTTTTTT. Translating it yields CASSYSRQGKGELFF.

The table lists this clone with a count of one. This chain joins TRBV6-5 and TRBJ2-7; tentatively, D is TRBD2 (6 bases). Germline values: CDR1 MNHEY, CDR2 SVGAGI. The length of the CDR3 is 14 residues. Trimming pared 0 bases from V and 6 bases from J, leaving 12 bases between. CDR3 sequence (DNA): TGTGCCAGCAGTTACTCGGTGATGGGACTCGAGCAGTACTTC. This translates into CASSYSVMGLEQYF.

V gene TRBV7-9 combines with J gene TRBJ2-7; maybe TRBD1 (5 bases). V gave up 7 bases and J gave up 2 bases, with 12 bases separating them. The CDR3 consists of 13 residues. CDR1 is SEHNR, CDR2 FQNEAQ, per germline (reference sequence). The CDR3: CASKKGETYEQYF. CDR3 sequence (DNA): TGTGCCAGCAAAAAAGGGGAAACCTACGAGCAGTACTTC.

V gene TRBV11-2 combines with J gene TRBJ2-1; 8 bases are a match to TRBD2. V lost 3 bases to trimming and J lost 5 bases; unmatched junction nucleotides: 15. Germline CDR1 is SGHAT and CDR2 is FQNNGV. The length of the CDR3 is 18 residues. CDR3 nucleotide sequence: TGTGCCAGCAGCTTTTACAGCGGGGGATACGGGTTAAACAATGAGCAGTTCTTC. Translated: CASSFYSGGYGLNNEQFF.

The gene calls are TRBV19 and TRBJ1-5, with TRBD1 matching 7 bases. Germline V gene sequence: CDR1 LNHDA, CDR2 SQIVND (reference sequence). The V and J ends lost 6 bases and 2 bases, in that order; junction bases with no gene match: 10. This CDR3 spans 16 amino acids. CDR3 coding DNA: TGTGCCAGTAGCCCGAGACAGGGAATGGGCAATCAGCCCCAGCATTTT. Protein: CASSPRQGMGNQPQHF. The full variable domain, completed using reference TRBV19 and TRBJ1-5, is DGGITQSPKYLFRKEGQNVTLSCEQNLNHDAMYWYRQDPGQGLRLIYYSQIVNDFQKGDIAEGYSVSREKKESFPLTVTSAQKNPTAFYLCASSPRQGMGNQPQHFGDGTRLSIL.

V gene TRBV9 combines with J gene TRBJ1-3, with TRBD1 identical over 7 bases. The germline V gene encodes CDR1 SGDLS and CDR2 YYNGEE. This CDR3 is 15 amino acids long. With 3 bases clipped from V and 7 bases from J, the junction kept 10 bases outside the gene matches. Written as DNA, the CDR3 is TGTGCCAGCAGCGCCGGTGATAGACAGGGTAACACCATATATTTT. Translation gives CASSAGDRQGNTIYF.

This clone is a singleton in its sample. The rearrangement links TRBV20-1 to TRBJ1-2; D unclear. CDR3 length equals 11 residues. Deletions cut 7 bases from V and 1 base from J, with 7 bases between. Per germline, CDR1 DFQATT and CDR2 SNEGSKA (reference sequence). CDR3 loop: CSGTFNYGYTF. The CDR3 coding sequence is TGCAGTGGGACTTTTAACTATGGCTACACCTTC.

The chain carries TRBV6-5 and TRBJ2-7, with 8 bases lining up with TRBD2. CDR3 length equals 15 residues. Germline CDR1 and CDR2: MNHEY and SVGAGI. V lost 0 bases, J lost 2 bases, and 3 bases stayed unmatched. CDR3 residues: CASSYSSGDPYEQYV. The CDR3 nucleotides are TGTGCCAGCAGTTACTCTAGCGGGGATCCCTACGAGCAGTACGTC.

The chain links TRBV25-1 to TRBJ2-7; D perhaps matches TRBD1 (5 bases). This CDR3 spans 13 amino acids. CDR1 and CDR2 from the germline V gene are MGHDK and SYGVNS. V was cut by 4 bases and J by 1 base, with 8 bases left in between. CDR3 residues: CASSVTGSYEQYF. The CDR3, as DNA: TGTGCCAGCAGTGTTACAGGTTCCTACGAGCAGTACTTC.

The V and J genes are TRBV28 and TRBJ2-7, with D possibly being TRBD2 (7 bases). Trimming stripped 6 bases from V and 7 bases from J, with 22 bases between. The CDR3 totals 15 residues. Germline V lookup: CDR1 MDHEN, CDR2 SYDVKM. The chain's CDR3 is CASSKGGGSYLEQYV. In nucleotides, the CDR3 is TGTGCCAGCAGCAAAGGGGGGGGCAGTTACTTAGAGCAGTACGTC.

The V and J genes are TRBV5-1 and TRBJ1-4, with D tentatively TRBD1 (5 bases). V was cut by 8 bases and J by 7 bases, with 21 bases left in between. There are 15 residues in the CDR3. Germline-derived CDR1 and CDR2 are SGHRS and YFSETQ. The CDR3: CASGRGEYDGEKLFF. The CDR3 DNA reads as TGCGCCAGTGGACGGGGGGAGTACGACGGTGAAAAACTGTTTTTT.

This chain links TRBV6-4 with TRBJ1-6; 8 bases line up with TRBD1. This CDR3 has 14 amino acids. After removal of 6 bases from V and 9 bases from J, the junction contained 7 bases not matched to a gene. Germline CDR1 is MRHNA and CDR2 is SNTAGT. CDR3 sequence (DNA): TGTGCCAGCAGGGATACAGGGGGTCGTTCACCCCTCCACTTT. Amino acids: CASRDTGGRSPLHF.

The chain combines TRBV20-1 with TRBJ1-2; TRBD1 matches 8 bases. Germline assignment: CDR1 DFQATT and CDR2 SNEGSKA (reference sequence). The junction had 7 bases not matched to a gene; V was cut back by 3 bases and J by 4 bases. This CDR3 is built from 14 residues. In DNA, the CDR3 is TGCAGTGCTAGTGGTGCAGGGGGCCCCTATGGCTACACCTTC. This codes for CSASGAGGPYGYTF.

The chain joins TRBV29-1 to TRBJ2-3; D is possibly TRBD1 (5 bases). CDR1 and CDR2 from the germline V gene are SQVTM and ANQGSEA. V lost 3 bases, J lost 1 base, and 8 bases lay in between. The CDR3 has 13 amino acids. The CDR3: CSVDPTGTDTQYF. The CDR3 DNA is TGCAGCGTTGACCCGACAGGCACAGATACGCAGTATTTT.

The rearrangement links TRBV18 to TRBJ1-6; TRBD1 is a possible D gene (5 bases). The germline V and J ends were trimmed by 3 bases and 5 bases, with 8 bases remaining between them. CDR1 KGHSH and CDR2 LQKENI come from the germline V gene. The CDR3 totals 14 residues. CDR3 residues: CASSPATDNSPLHF. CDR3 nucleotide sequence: TGTGCCAGCTCACCCGCGACAGATAATTCACCCCTCCACTTT.